Reported below is one T cell receptor beta chain. TCRdb keeps only in-frame clones here, not all; method: immunoSEQ multiplex PCR. The table records roughly 160,000 clones, roughly 78% of them present only once. This record belongs to a study of blood T cell repertoires in COVID-19. Study-level background: Samples taken during acute and convalescent COVID-19 were collected in the United States, Italy and Spain. In each case, the material was cDNA or gDNA derived from T cells, B-cell-depleted T cells, or PBMCs.

Which cohort a participant joined came from the clinical history participants gave. CDR1 is SGDLS, CDR2 YYNGEE, per germline. CDR3 length: 14 amino acids. J lost 5 bases, V lost 3 bases, and 5 bases had no gene match. The sequence came from a woman aged 70-85 years in a cohort exposed to, infected with or recovered from COVID-19 (not recorded which). The gene calls are TRBV9 and TRBJ2-1, with 7 positions matching TRBD2. The sequenced sample was PBMCs or T cells enriched from blood (not recorded which). CDR3 DNA sequence: TGTGCCAGCAGCGGAAGCGGGACCAACAATGAGCAGTTCTTC. As protein: CASSGSGTNNEQFF. The entire variable domain, with the rest obtained from reference TRBV9 and TRBJ2-1, is as follows: DSGVTQTPKHLITATGQRVTLRCSPRSGDLSVYWYQQSLDQGLQFLIQYYNGEERAKGNILERFSAQQFPDLHSELNLSSLELGDSALYFCASSGSGTNNEQFFGPGTRLTVL.